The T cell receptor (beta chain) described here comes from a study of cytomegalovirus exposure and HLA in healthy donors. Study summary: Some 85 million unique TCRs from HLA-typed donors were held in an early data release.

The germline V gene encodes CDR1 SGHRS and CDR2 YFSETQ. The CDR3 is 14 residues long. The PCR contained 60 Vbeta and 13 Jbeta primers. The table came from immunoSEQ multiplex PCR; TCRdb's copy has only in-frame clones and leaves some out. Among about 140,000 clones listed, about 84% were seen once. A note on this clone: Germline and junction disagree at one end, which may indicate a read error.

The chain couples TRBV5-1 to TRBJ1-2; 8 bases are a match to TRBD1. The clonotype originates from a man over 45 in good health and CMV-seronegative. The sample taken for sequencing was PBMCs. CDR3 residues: CASRSNAGGGGCTF. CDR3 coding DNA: TGCGCCAGCAGATCGAATGCAGGGGGCGGTGGCTGCACCTTC.